The entry below describes one TCR beta chain. Antigen: not known. CDR1 and CDR2 (germline): GTSNPN, SVGIG (reference sequence). V gave up 4 bases and J gave up 3 bases, with 15 bases separating them. CDR3 length equals 14 residues. The sample originates from a study of cytomegalovirus exposure and HLA in healthy donors. Study findings and constraints: In a later analysis, a genetic analysis reported fewer productive-TCR N-insertions in an Asian-associated ancestry cluster than the cohort average. Among CMV-associated TCR beta chains, most appeared HLA-restricted in a later analysis. Several of the most significant clusters appeared, in a later analysis, to be linked to common viral pathogens.

PCR employed 60 Vbeta and 13 Jbeta primers. TCRdb's table, derived via immunoSEQ multiplex PCR, lists solely in-frame clones and lacks some. This table holds about 110,000 clones, 70% found once. These donors, healthy bone marrow donors, were studied. The chain uses TRBV30 and TRBJ2-5, with TRBD2 as a possible D gene (6 bases). The sequence was collected from a man under 40 in good health and CMV-seropositive. Sequencing used PBMCs. Here the CDR3 reads CAWNRGGGEETQYF. The DNA for the CDR3 is TGTGCCTGGAATCGGGGCGGAGGGGAAGAGACCCAGTACTTC.